This TCR beta chain was identified in a study of blood T cell repertoires in COVID-19. Study details: Samples taken during acute and convalescent COVID-19 were collected in the United States, Italy and Spain.

Per the original methods: Using reference gene primer amplification, nucleated cell counts were estimated. Method: immunoSEQ multiplex PCR; TCRdb's copy keeps in-frame clones and lacks some. D and trimming come from the DNA, and the V and J calls and clone size come from that table. This sample has around 330,000 clones, with about nine tenths found just once. Allocation to cohorts depended on clinical history reported by the participants. Before being deemed recovered, Cohort 3 donors had two negative PCRs, clearance, or symptom resolution. CDR1 and CDR2 (germline): MNHEY, SMNVEV (reference sequence). The CDR3 spans 18 residues. The J segment lost 0 bases and the V segment lost 3 bases, leaving 6 bases of the junction unmatched.

The sample taken for sequencing was PBMCs or T cells enriched from blood (not recorded which). This clonotype originated in a woman between 18 and 29 years old who had recovered from COVID-19. The V call is TRBV27, the J call TRBJ2-3; 13 bases are shared with TRBD2. Written as DNA, the CDR3 is TGTGCCAGCAGTTTTCGGACTAGCGGGGGTGCTAGCACAGATACGCAGTATTTT. Translated: CASSFRTSGGASTDTQYF.